These 30 T cell receptor beta chains were sequenced from one sample in a study of T cell repertoires in cytomegalovirus infection. Antigen specificity for these receptors is unknown. TCRdb re-analysed the reads in MiXCR, keeping a single row per CDR3 protein. The data contain 300,000 to 400,000 distinct CDR3 sequences, 25% to 35% of them singletons. The sample was cultured PBMCs, taken from culture after CMV antigen stimulation. The source of these receptors is a human donor in good health (CMV status not recorded). Some clones in this sample may be carry-over from other donors' samples.

The chain couples TRBV5-4 to TRBJ1-4, with 9 bases aligning to TRBD1. This CDR3 contains 15 residues. Per the germline V gene, CDR1 is SGHNT and CDR2 is YYREEE (reference sequence). V trimming: 3 bases; J trimming: 3 bases; junction bases outside the gene matches: 3. The CDR3 nucleotides read TGTGCCAGCAGCTACGGACAGGGGCCTAATGAAAAACTGTTTTTT. This gives the protein CASSYGQGPNEKLFF.

The chain carries TRBV7-9 and TRBJ1-2; D might be TRBD1 (5 bases). Per the germline V gene, CDR1 is SEHNR and CDR2 is FQNEAQ (reference sequence). This CDR3 is 14 amino acids long. V was cut by 4 bases and J by 8 bases, with 17 bases left in between. CDR3 nucleotide sequence: TGTGCCAGCAGCTCTTCGGGACGGATGACGGGCTACACCTTC. As protein: CASSSSGRMTGYTF.

CDR3 sequence: CASSPLGLYGYTF. DNA for the CDR3: TGTGCCAGCAGCCCTCTGGGGCTCTATGGCTACACCTTC. The chain employs TRBV12-3 or TRBV12-4 and TRBJ1-2, with a possible D match to TRBD1 (5 bases). V lost 6 bases and J 4 bases, leaving 12 bases between the germline ends. CDR3 length equals 13 residues.

The V and J genes are TRBV7-3 and TRBJ2-2; D is perhaps TRBD1 or TRBD2 (5 bases each). The V and J ends lost 5 bases and 7 bases respectively, with 14 bases between them. The CDR3 extends over 14 amino acids. The germline gives CDR1 SGHTA, CDR2 FQGTGA. This CDR3 is CASSLRDPSGELFF. The CDR3 bases are TGTGCCAGCAGCCTCCGGGACCCTAGCGGGGAGCTGTTTTTT. Full variable domain (outside the CDR3, taken from reference TRBV7-3 and TRBJ2-2): GAGVSQTPSNKVTEKGKYVELRCDPISGHTALYWYRQSLGQGPEFLIYFQGTGAADDSGLPNDRFFAVRPEGSVSTLKIQRTERGDSAVYLCASSLRDPSGELFFGEGSRLTVL.

This sequence joins TRBV28 and TRBJ1-6, with D perhaps matching TRBD1 (6 bases). Germline CDR1 and CDR2: MDHEN and SYDVKM. The CDR3 contains 16 residues. V lost 7 bases, J lost 10 bases, and 23 bases lay in between. The CDR3 region is CASKLTVGQGKSPLHF. CDR3 DNA: TGTGCCAGCAAGTTGACCGTGGGGCAGGGGAAATCACCCCTCCACTTT.

This chain's CDR3 is CAISEPYRGGGNTIYF. In DNA, the CDR3 is TGTGCCATCAGTGAGCCCTACAGGGGAGGTGGAAACACCATATATTTT. The chain combines TRBV10-3 with TRBJ1-3; 7 nucleotides line up with TRBD1. V gave up 2 bases and J gave up 3 bases; unmatched junction bases: 7. This CDR3 is built from 16 residues. Looked up from germline, CDR1 is ENHRY and CDR2 is SYGVKD.

The V call is TRBV28, the J call TRBJ2-1; 14 nucleotides match TRBD2. After removal of 6 bases from V and 6 bases from J, the junction contained 1 base not matched to a gene. The CDR3 consists of 14 residues. Germline loops: CDR1 MDHEN, CDR2 SYDVKM. The CDR3: CASRGLAGVNEQFF. The CDR3 nucleotides are TGTGCCAGCAGGGGACTAGCGGGAGTCAATGAGCAGTTCTTC.

The V gene is TRBV6-2 or TRBV6-3, the J gene TRBJ1-2; perhaps TRBD1 as D (6 bases). This CDR3 region has 16 residues. Between the trimmed V and J ends, which lost 2 bases and 8 bases, there was a span of 21 bases. Per the germline V gene, CDR1 is MNHEY and CDR2 is SVGEGT. The CDR3 sequence is CASSYAGQPKGPGYTF. In DNA, the CDR3 is TGTGCCAGCAGTTACGCCGGACAGCCCAAAGGACCCGGCTACACCTTC.

This sequence joins TRBV28 and TRBJ2-5; 8 bases are shared with TRBD2. Germline CDR1 and CDR2: MDHEN and SYDVKM. CDR3 length equals 15 residues. V gave up 3 bases and J gave up 4 bases; unmatched junction bases: 7. DNA of the CDR3: TGTGCCAGCAGTTTTGCCGGGAGGGTCAGAGAGACCCAGTACTTC. Protein product: CASSFAGRVRETQYF.

The genes are TRBV7-9 and TRBJ2-7; 10 bases agree with TRBD2. V shed 6 bases and J 3 bases; nucleotides not matched to a gene: 5. The CDR3 runs 14 residues. Germline CDR1 and CDR2: SEHNR and FQNEAQ (reference sequence). CDR3 amino acids: CASSPLAGDYEQYF. For the CDR3, the DNA is TGTGCCAGCAGTCCGCTAGCGGGAGACTACGAGCAGTACTTC. The full variable domain, in which reference TRBV7-9 and TRBJ2-7 provide the parts outside the CDR3, is DTGVSQNPRHKITKRGQNVTFRCDPISEHNRLYWYRQTLGQGPEFLTYFQNEAQLEKSRLLSDRFSAERPKGSFSTLEIQRTEQGDSAMYLCASSPLAGDYEQYFGPGTRLTVT.

This clonotype was counted between two and nine times. The V and J genes are TRBV28 and TRBJ2-7, with D perhaps TRBD1 (5 bases). This CDR3 region has 15 residues. Germline CDR1 reads MDHEN; CDR2 reads SYDVKM. V was cut by 5 bases and J by 7 bases, with 21 bases left in between. The CDR3 loop reads CASSPPRTPAREQYF. The CDR3 DNA sequence: TGTGCCAGCAGTCCTCCGCGGACACCCGCCCGGGAGCAGTACTTC.

Only a few counts were recorded for this clonotype. The J gene is TRBJ1-1, the V gene TRBV20-1; 10 nucleotides align to TRBD1. The length of the CDR3 is 14 residues. V gave up 3 bases and J gave up 3 bases; unmatched junction bases: 4. Germline CDR1 reads DFQATT; CDR2 reads SNEGSKA (reference sequence). The CDR3 region has the DNA TGCAGTGCTAGTGAAGGACAGGGGGACACTGAAGCTTTCTTT. Translating it yields CSASEGQGDTEAFF.

V and J are TRBV5-6 and TRBJ2-2; D not resolved. Trimming pared 0 bases from V and 5 bases from J, leaving 5 bases between. CDR3 length equals 13 residues. CDR1 is SGHDT, CDR2 YYEEEE, per germline. CDR3 protein: CASSLALTGELFF. Written as DNA, the CDR3 is TGTGCCAGCAGCTTGGCACTAACCGGGGAGCTGTTTTTT. Filled out from reference TRBV5-6 and TRBJ2-2, the complete variable domain reads DAGVTQSPTHLIKTRGQQVTLRCSPKSGHDTVSWYQQALGQGPQFIFQYYEEEERQRGNFPDRFSGHQFPNYSSELNVNALLLGDSALYLCASSLALTGELFFGEGSRLTVL.

The rearrangement joins TRBV27 to TRBJ1-4, with D perhaps matching TRBD1 (5 bases). Germline V lookup: CDR1 MNHEY, CDR2 SMNVEV (reference sequence). This CDR3 region has 12 residues. V gave up 8 bases and J gave up 10 bases, with 14 bases separating them. DNA for the CDR3: TGTGCCAGCCAAGGGACTGGTGGAAAACTGTTTTTT. Amino acid sequence: CASQGTGGKLFF.

This rearrangement joins TRBV28 to TRBJ1-1; possible D gene TRBD1, 5 bases. The CDR3 has 13 amino acids. V lost 9 bases and J lost 0, with 11 bases in between. Germline V lookup: CDR1 MDHEN, CDR2 SYDVKM. The CDR3 sequence: CASIQEMNTEAFF. The CDR3 DNA sequence: TGTGCCAGTATACAGGAGATGAACACTGAAGCTTTCTTT. Drawing the rest from reference TRBV28 and TRBJ1-1, the complete variable domain is DVKVTQSSRYLVKRTGEKVFLECVQDMDHENMFWYRQDPGLGLRLIYFSYDVKMKEKGDIPEGYSVSREKKERFSLILESASTNQTSMYLCASIQEMNTEAFFGQGTRLTVV.

This clonotype appeared a few times. The rearrangement joins TRBV7-6 to TRBJ2-2, with D perhaps assigned TRBD1 or TRBD2 (5 bases each). The CDR3 is 15 amino acids. V was cut by 8 bases and J by 0 bases, with 13 bases left in between. The V gene's germline CDR1 is SGHVS and CDR2 FNYEAQ. The CDR3 region is CASESGTANTGELFF. CDR3 coding DNA: TGTGCCAGCGAGTCCGGGACGGCGAACACCGGGGAGCTGTTTTTT.

J is TRBJ1-5 and V is TRBV6-5, with 7 positions matching TRBD1. Per the germline V gene, CDR1 is MNHEY and CDR2 is SVGAGI. The CDR3 covers 17 residues. V gave up 4 bases and J gave up 1 base; unmatched junction bases: 10. The CDR3 DNA reads TGTGCCAGCAGTTCCGGACAGGCCCGAAGGAGCAATCAGCCCCAGCATTTT. It specifies CASSSGQARRSNQPQHF.

The chain links TRBV10-2 to TRBJ2-5; TRBD2 agrees at 12 bases. V was pared by 1 base and J by 5 bases, with 8 bases of the junction left unmatched. From germline, CDR1 is WSHSY and CDR2 SAAADI. The CDR3 extends over 17 amino acids. The CDR3 sequence is CASSEWLLAGGPETQYF. The CDR3 DNA sequence: TGCGCCAGCAGTGAGTGGTTACTAGCGGGGGGCCCGGAGACCCAGTACTTC.

This clonotype was observed a few times. The chain employs TRBV28 and TRBJ2-7; no clear D. Germline-derived CDR1 and CDR2 are MDHEN and SYDVKM. The CDR3 sequence is 10 residues long. The V gene lost 3 bases and the J gene lost 5 bases, with 2 bases spanning the gap. Written as DNA, the CDR3 is TGTGCCAGCAGTTTCGACGAGCAGTACTTC. Translating gives CASSFDEQYF.

This clonotype has only a few counts. The V call is TRBV27, the J call TRBJ2-6, with D unresolved. V lost 3 bases, J lost 0 bases, and 15 bases lay in between. Germline V gene data show CDR1 as MNHEY and CDR2 as SMNVEV (reference sequence). The CDR3 runs to 18 residues. The CDR3 protein is CASSFLIPSYSGANVLTF. For the CDR3, the DNA is TGTGCCAGCAGTTTCCTTATACCTTCCTACTCTGGGGCCAACGTCCTGACTTTC.

The CDR3 DNA reads as TGTGCCATCAGTGTGGGACACCAATATGGCTACACCTTC. It specifies CAISVGHQYGYTF. The V gene is TRBV10-3, the J gene TRBJ1-2, with a possible D match to TRBD1 (6 bases). In germline, CDR1 is ENHRY, CDR2 SYGVKD. CDR3 length: 13 amino acids. V gave up 4 bases and J gave up 5 bases, with 11 bases separating them.

This clonotype was counted only a few times. The chain uses TRBV6-5 and TRBJ1-5; D is uncertain. The CDR3 sequence is 13 residues long. The germline gives CDR1 MNHEY, CDR2 SVGAGI. Trimming stripped 0 bases from V and 7 bases from J, with 7 bases between. CDR3 sequence (DNA): TGTGCCAGCAGTTACTCGAATCGACAGCCCCAGCATTTT. This sequence encodes CASSYSNRQPQHF.

This clonotype was recorded a few times. This chain links TRBV6-1 with TRBJ1-1; D perhaps matches TRBD1 (5 bases). CDR3 length: 14 amino acids. CDR1 MNHNS and CDR2 SASEGT come from the germline V gene. V lost 2 bases, J lost 5 bases, and 12 bases lay in between. The CDR3 loop reads CASSESGFRTEAFF. Here the CDR3 DNA reads TGTGCCAGCAGTGAATCAGGGTTCCGGACTGAAGCTTTCTTT.

The table lists this clonotype with a few counts. A read error may account for a junction end that differs from germline. The chain is built from TRBV20-1 and TRBJ2-5; TRBD2 is a possible D gene (6 bases). CDR3 length equals 14 residues. Per germline, CDR1 DFQATT and CDR2 SNEGSKA (reference sequence). CDR3 sequence: CSARGDGGKESQYF. DNA for the CDR3: TGCAGTGCTAGAGGCGATGGGGGGAAAGAGAGCCAGTACTTC.

The chain combines TRBV10-3 with TRBJ2-3; weak D call: TRBD2 (5 bases). Deletions cut 3 bases from V and 3 bases from J, with 10 bases between. The CDR3 runs 14 residues. The germline CDR1 and CDR2 sequences are ENHRY and SYGVKD. CDR3: CAISDRTATDTQYF. CDR3 sequence (DNA): TGTGCCATCAGTGATAGGACTGCGACAGATACGCAGTATTTT.

Worth noting for this clonotype: Just one base apart from a much larger clone, this may be a read error. V is TRBV7-2 and J is TRBJ1-1; no clear D. The CDR3 length is 15 residues. The V gene's germline CDR1 is SGHTA and CDR2 FQGNSA. Deletions cut 0 bases from V and 4 bases from J, with 12 bases between. The CDR3 nucleotides read TGTGCCAGCAGCTTAGCCGGGAGAGCTCTCACTGAAGCTTTCTTT. This sequence encodes CASSLAGRALTEAFF.

The gene calls are TRBV7-9 and TRBJ1-2, with no clear D. The V end was cut by 5 bases, the J end by 0 bases, with 7 bases between. Germline loops: CDR1 SEHNR, CDR2 FQNEAQ (reference sequence). The CDR3 is 13 residues long. CDR3 coding DNA: TGTGCCAGCAGCACAAATTCTAACTATGGCTACACCTTC. It is translated as CASSTNSNYGYTF. The whole variable domain, filled in from reference TRBV7-9 and TRBJ1-2, reads DTGVSQNPRHKITKRGQNVTFRCDPISEHNRLYWYRQTLGQGPEFLTYFQNEAQLEKSRLLSDRFSAERPKGSFSTLEIQRTEQGDSAMYLCASSTNSNYGYTFGSGTRLTVV.

V and J are TRBV9 and TRBJ1-5; D is uncertain. Trimming left V 0 bases short and J 0 bases short, with 7 bases between. This CDR3 is built from 15 residues. CDR1 and CDR2 from the germline V gene are SGDLS and YYNGEE. The CDR3 bases are TGTGCCAGCAGCGTAGGTGGGGTTAGCAATCAGCCCCAGCATTTT. This translates into CASSVGGVSNQPQHF.

The genes are TRBV2 and TRBJ2-7, with D maybe TRBD1 (6 bases). The CDR3 has 13 amino acids. Germline values: CDR1 SNHLY, CDR2 FYNNEI. Trimming stripped 6 bases from V and 5 bases from J, with 14 bases between. The CDR3 coding sequence is TGTGCCAGCAGAGGGACAACTACTCACGAGCAGTACTTC. Translated, it gives CASRGTTTHEQYF.

The chain has TRBV20-1 and TRBJ2-7; D not resolved. V lost 2 bases, J lost 3 bases, and 8 bases lay in between. Germline V gene lookup returns CDR1 DFQATT and CDR2 SNEGSKA (reference sequence). The CDR3 runs 12 residues. The DNA of the CDR3 is TGCAGTGCTAGACACGGAAACTACGAGCAGTACTTC. It translates to CSARHGNYEQYF.